This T cell receptor (beta chain) emerged from a study of T cell changes during pregnancy in multiple sclerosis. V trimming: 2 bases; J trimming: 9 bases; junction bases outside the gene matches: 4. This CDR3 is built from 14 residues. CDR1 is LNHDA, CDR2 SQIVND, per germline (reference sequence). Data came from immunoSEQ multiplex PCR; TCRdb stores just in-frame clones and leaves some out. The profile shows tens of thousands of clones, approximately 90% of them singletons. The sequences come from CD8+ T cells from peripheral blood mononuclear cells, collected in the second trimester of pregnancy. This chain joins TRBV19 and TRBJ2-1; 10 positions match TRBD2. The TCR comes from a female donor with multiple sclerosis, enrolled in a pregnancy study. The CDR3 loop is CASSILAGDGEQFF. In nucleotides, the CDR3 is TGTGCCAGTAGTATACTAGCGGGAGACGGTGAGCAGTTCTTC.